The source of this TCR beta chain is a study of response to subunit inactivated influenza vaccine. TCRdb re-derived calls from the RT-PCR reads in MiXCR, one entry per CDR3 protein. The profile shows about 300,000 distinct CDR3 sequences, 22% of them singletons. Germline CDR1 SGHRS, CDR2 YFSETQ. The CDR3 covers 17 residues. Trimming removed 0 bases from V and 5 bases from J; junction bases left unmatched: 11. Sample: PBMCs from blood, taken about 19 months after vaccination. The rearrangement links TRBV5-1 to TRBJ2-7; 10 bases align to TRBD2. The clonotype comes from a man in his fifties or sixties who received an inactivated influenza vaccine. This CDR3 reads CASSLATNSGRIHEQYF. The DNA for the CDR3 is TGCGCCAGCAGCTTGGCTACCAATAGCGGGAGGATCCACGAGCAGTACTTC.